This T cell receptor beta chain derives from a study of blood T cell repertoires in COVID-19. In the study's own analysis: Estimation of nucleated cell counts was performed using reference gene primer amplification. Sequencing was performed with immunoSEQ multiplex PCR; in TCRdb, only in-frame clones are kept and a portion is missing. For V, J and clone size, that table is used; D and trimming come from the DNA. Of 200,000 or so clones detected, about nine tenths appear once; the ten largest clones hold approximately 6%. Germline CDR1 is LNHDA and CDR2 is SQIVND (reference sequence). The J segment lost 5 bases and the V segment lost 6 bases, leaving 10 bases of the junction unmatched. CDR3 length equals 16 residues. A single count supports this clone.

The receptor was isolated from a man older than 75 with acute or convalescent COVID-19. Specimen: peripheral blood. The gene calls are TRBV19 and TRBJ2-5; 12 positions match TRBD1. This chain's CDR3 is CASRGTGGKVAETQYF. The CDR3 DNA sequence: TGTGCCAGTAGGGGGACAGGGGGCAAGGTAGCGGAGACCCAGTACTTC.